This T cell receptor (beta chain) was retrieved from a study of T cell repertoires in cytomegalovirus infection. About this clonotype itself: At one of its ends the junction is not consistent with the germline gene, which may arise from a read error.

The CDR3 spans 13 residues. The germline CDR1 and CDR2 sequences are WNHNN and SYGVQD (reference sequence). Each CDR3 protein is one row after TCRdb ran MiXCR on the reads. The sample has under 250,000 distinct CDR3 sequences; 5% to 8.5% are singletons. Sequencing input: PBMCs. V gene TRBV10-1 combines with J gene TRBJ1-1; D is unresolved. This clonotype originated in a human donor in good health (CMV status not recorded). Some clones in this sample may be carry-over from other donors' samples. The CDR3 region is CASGELLNTEAFF. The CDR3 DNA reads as TGCGCCAGCGGTGAGTTATTGAACACTGAAGCTTTCTTT.